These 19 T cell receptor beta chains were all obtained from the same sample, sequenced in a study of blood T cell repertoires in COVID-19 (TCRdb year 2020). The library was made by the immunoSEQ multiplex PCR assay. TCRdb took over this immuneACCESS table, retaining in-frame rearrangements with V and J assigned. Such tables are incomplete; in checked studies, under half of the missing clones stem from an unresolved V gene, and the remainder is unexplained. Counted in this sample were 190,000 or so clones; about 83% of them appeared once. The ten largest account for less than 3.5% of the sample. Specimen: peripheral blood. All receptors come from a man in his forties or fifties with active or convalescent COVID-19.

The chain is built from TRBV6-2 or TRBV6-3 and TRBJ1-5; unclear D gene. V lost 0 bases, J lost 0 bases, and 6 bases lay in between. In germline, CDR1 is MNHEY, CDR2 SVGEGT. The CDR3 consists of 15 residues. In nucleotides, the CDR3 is TGTGCCAGCAGTTACTCGGGCATTAGCAATCAGCCCCAGCATTTT. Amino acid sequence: CASSYSGISNQPQHF.

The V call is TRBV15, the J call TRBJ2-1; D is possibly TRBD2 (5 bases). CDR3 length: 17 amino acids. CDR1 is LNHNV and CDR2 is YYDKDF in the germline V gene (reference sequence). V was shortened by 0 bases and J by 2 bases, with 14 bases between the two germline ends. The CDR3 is CATSRDNKAVTYNEQFF. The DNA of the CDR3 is TGTGCCACCAGCAGAGACAATAAAGCGGTGACCTACAATGAGCAGTTCTTC.

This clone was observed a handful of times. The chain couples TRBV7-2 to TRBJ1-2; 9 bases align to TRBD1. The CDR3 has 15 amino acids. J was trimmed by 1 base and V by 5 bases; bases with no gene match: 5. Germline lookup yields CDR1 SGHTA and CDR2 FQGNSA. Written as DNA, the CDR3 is TGTGCCAGCAGCCCGGGACAGGGACGTAACTATGGCTACACCTTC. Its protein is CASSPGQGRNYGYTF.

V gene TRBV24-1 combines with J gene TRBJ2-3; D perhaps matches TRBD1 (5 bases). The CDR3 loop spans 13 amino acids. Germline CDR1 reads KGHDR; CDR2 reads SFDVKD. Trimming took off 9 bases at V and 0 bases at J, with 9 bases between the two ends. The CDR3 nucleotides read TGTGCCACCTCTGGGGCTAGCACAGATACGCAGTATTTT. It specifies CATSGASTDTQYF.

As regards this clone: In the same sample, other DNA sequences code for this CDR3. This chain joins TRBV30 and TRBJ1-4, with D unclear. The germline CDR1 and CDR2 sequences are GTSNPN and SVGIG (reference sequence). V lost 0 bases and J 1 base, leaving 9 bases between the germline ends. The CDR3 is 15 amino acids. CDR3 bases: TGTGCCTGGAGTGTACTAGGACGAACTAATGAAAAACTGTTTTTT. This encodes CAWSVLGRTNEKLFF.

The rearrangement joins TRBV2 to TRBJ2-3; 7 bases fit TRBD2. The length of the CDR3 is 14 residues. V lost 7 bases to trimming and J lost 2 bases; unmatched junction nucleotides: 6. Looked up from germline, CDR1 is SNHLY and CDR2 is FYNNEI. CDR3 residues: CASTWGGLTDTQYF. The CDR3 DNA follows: TGTGCCAGCACCTGGGGGGGACTCACAGATACGCAGTATTTT.

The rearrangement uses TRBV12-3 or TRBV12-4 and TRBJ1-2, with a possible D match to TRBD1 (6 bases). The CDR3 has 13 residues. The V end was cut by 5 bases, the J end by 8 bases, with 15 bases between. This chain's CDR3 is CASSETGLRGYTF. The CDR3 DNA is TGTGCCAGCAGTGAAACAGGGCTCCGGGGCTACACCTTC.

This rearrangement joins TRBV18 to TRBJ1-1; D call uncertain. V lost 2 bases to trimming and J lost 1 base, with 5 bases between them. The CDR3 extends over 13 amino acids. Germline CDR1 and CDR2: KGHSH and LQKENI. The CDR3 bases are TGTGCCAGCTCACCATCAGGGAACACTGAAGCTTTCTTT. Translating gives CASSPSGNTEAFF.

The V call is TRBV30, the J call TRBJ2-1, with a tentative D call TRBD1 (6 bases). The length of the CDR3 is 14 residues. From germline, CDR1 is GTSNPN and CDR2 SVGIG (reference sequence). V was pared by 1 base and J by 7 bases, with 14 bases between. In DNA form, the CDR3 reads TGTGCCTGGAGTGAAGGAACAGGGAAGAATGAGCAGTTCTTC. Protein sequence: CAWSEGTGKNEQFF.

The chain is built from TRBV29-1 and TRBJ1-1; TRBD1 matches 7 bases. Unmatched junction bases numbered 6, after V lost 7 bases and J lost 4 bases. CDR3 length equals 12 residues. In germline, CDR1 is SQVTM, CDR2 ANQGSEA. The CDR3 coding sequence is TGCAGCGGGGGACAGAAGAGCACTGAAGCTTTCTTT. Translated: CSGGQKSTEAFF.

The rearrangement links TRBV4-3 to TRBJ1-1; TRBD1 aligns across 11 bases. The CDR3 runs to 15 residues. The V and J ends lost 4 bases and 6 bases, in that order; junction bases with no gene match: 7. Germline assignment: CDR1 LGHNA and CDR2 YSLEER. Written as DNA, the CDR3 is TGCGCCAGCAGCCGTGGGACAGGGGGGTCGTCTGAAGCTTTCTTT. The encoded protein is CASSRGTGGSSEAFF.

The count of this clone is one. As DNA, the CDR3 is TGTGCCATCTCGCAGGGGGCGCTTATCGGCACAGATACGCAGTATTTT. As protein: CAISQGALIGTDTQYF. This sequence joins TRBV10-3 and TRBJ2-3; TRBD1 agrees at 8 bases. The CDR3 extends over 16 amino acids. After removal of 8 bases from V and 1 base from J, the junction contained 11 bases not matched to a gene. Looked up from germline, CDR1 is ENHRY and CDR2 is SYGVKD.

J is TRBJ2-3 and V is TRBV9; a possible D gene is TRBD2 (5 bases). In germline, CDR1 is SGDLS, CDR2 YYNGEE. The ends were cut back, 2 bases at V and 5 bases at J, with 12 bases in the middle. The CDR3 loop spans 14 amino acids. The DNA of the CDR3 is TGTGCCAGCAGCGTGGCATCCCGGGGAGATACGCAGTATTTT. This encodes CASSVASRGDTQYF.

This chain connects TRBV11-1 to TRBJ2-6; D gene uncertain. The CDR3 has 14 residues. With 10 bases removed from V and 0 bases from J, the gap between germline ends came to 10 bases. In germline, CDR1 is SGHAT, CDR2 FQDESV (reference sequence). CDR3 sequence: CATSIVSGANVLTF. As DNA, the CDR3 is TGTGCCACCTCTATCGTCTCTGGGGCCAACGTCCTGACTTTC.

The CDR3 nucleotides read TGTGCCACCAGTGATCCGGGACAGCTTGACAATGAGCAGTTCTTC. Translation gives CATSDPGQLDNEQFF. The chain carries TRBV24-1 and TRBJ2-1, with 7 bases identical to TRBD1. The length of the CDR3 is 15 residues. CDR1 KGHDR and CDR2 SFDVKD come from the germline V gene. Trimming at V came to 3 bases and at J to 5 bases, leaving 6 bases not matched to a gene.

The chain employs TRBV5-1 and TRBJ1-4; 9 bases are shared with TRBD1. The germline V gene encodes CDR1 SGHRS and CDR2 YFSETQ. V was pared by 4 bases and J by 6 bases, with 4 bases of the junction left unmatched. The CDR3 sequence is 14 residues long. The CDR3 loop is CASSPGTGYEKLFF. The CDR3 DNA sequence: TGCGCCAGCAGCCCGGGGACAGGGTATGAAAAACTGTTTTTT.

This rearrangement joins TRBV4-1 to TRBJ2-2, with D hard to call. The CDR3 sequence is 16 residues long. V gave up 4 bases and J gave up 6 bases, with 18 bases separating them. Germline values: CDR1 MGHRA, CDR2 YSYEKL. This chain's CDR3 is CASSPPGGRSAGELFF. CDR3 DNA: TGCGCCAGCAGCCCTCCCGGCGGTCGTTCTGCCGGGGAGCTGTTTTTT.

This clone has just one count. The DNA of the CDR3 is TGTGCCAGCAGCTGGACAGGGGGCGTCGACAATGAGCAGTTCTTC. Residues: CASSWTGGVDNEQFF. The V gene is TRBV7-2, the J gene TRBJ2-1, with TRBD1 identical over 11 bases. The CDR3 runs 15 residues. Trimming removed 4 bases from V and 5 bases from J; junction bases left unmatched: 4. The germline CDR1 and CDR2 sequences are SGHTA and FQGNSA. The variable domain in full, with the rest retrieved from reference TRBV7-2 and TRBJ2-1, is GAGVSQSPSNKVTEKGKDVELRCDPISGHTALYWYRQSLGQGLEFLIYFQGNSAPDKSGLPSDRFSAERTGGSVSTLTIQRTQQEDSAVYLCASSWTGGVDNEQFFGPGTRLTVL.

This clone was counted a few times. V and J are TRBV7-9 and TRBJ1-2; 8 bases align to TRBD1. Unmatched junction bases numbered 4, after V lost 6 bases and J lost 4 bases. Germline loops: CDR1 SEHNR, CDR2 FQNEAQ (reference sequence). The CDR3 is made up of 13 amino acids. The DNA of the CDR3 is TGTGCCAGCAGTCCAGGGGGCAGCTATGGCTACACCTTC. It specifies CASSPGGSYGYTF.